The entry below describes one T cell receptor beta chain. The source of the sample is a study of shared T cell receptors in the human thymus. The V gene lost 0 bases and the J gene lost 0 bases, with 15 bases spanning the gap. Per germline, CDR1 LGHNA and CDR2 YSLEER. CDR3 length: 18 amino acids. Profiled with immunoSEQ multiplex PCR; TCRdb holds only in-frame clones, not every one. The data show 55,000 to 75,000 clones, roughly 96% seen once. Sample: thymocytes. The chain carries TRBV4-3 and TRBJ1-5; D gene uncertain. The receptor comes from a human donor. CDR3 sequence reads: CASSQDPEKPYSNQPQHF. As DNA, the CDR3 is TGCGCCAGCAGCCAAGATCCGGAGAAACCCTATAGCAATCAGCCCCAGCATTTT.